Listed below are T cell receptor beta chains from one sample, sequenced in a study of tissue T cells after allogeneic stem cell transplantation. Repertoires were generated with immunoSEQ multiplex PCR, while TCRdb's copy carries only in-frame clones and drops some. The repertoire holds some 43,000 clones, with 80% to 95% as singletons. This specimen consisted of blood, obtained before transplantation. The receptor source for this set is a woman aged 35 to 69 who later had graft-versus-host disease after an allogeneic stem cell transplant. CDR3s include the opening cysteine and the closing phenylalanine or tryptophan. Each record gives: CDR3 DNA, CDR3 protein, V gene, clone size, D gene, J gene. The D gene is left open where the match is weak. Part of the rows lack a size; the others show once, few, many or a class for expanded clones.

TGTGCCTGGAGTGTATCCTTCGGAGATAACTATGGCTACACCTTC,CAWSVSFGDNYGYTF,TRBV30,-,-,TRBJ1-2
TGTGCCAGCACGGTGGTAGCGGGAGACAATGAGCAGTTCTTC,CASTVVAGDNEQFF,TRBV6-6,-,TRBD2,TRBJ2-1
TGTGCCAGCAGCCGGGGCCCCCCGGTAGAGACCCAGTACTTC,CASSRGPPVETQYF,TRBV7-2,-,-,TRBJ2-5
TGTGCCAGCAGCCGGGGGGCTAGCGGGTCCAATGAGCAGTTCTTC,CASSRGASGSNEQFF,TRBV7-9,-,TRBD2,TRBJ2-1
TGTGCCAGCACCCAGTTGGGTAACACTGAAGCTTTCTTT,CASTQLGNTEAFF,TRBV3-1/TRBV3-2,once,-,TRBJ1-1
TGTGCCAGCAGCCCCAGGGTATTCGAGCAGTACTTC,CASSPRVFEQYF,TRBV12-3/TRBV12-4,-,-,TRBJ2-7
TGTGCCAGCAGTTCAGTTTCCCCATTACGCGAGCAGTACTTC,CASSSVSPLREQYF,TRBV6-2/TRBV6-3,-,-,TRBJ2-7
TGTGCCTGGAGGAGGGGACTAGCCTACGGGGAGCTGTTTTTT,CAWRRGLAYGELFF,TRBV30,-,TRBD2,TRBJ2-2
TGTGCCAGCAGCTTGGAAGTCAGGGGAGGTGGAAACACCATATATTTT,CASSLEVRGGGNTIYF,TRBV5-5,few,-,TRBJ1-3
TGTGCCAGCTCGAAGGCGCCCGGAGGCTACGAGCAGTACTTC,CASSKAPGGYEQYF,TRBV2,-,-,TRBJ2-7
TGTGCCAGCAGCTGGTTACAGGGAGCCGGAAACACCATATATTTT,CASSWLQGAGNTIYF,TRBV5-5,-,-,TRBJ1-3
TGTGCCACCAGTGATTCCCTGGGGAATTCACCCCTCCACTTT,CATSDSLGNSPLHF,TRBV24-1,few,-,TRBJ1-6
TGTGCCAGCAGCCAACCACGAGCAGGGATAGGATACAATGAGCAGTTCTTC,CASSQPRAGIGYNEQFF,TRBV7-8,-,-,TRBJ2-1
TGTGCCAGCAGCCAACCGGGACAGAAAACGTACTTC,CASSQPGQKTYF,TRBV3-1/TRBV3-2,-,TRBD1,TRBJ2-7
TGTGCCAGCAGTTTAGCGGGAGGGTCCTACGAGCAGTACTTC,CASSLAGGSYEQYF,TRBV7-9,-,TRBD2,TRBJ2-7
TGTGCCAGCAGTTCTCCTCGTGGCGGGACAGGGAGGACTGAAGCTTTCTTT,CASSSPRGGTGRTEAFF,TRBV27,-,TRBD1,TRBJ1-1
TGCGCCAGCAGCTTAGGAGATCAGACAGATACGCAGTATTTT,CASSLGDQTDTQYF,TRBV5-1,-,-,TRBJ2-3
TGTGCCAGCAGCTTAAGGGACACGCTCCGCTACGAGCAGTACTTC,CASSLRDTLRYEQYF,TRBV7-9,-,-,TRBJ2-7
TGTGCCAGCAGCTCGTACGACAGGGGAACTGAAGCTTTCTTT,CASSSYDRGTEAFF,TRBV7-2,few,TRBD1,TRBJ1-1
TGCAGCGTTAAGGACCACGAGCAGTACTTC,CSVKDHEQYF,TRBV29-1,-,-,TRBJ2-7
TGTGCCAGCTCCCGAGACGGGCTCTCATCACCCCTCCACTTT,CASSRDGLSSPLHF,TRBV18,-,-,TRBJ1-6
TGCGCCAGCAGCTTGTGGGGCAGGAGCGAAAAACTGTTTTTT,CASSLWGRSEKLFF,TRBV5-1,-,-,TRBJ1-4
TGTGCCTGGACTGACCGGCCTGCAACTAATGAAAAACTGTTTTTT,CAWTDRPATNEKLFF,TRBV30,once,-,TRBJ1-4
TGTGCCAGCAGGGGGGGACTAGAGCGCGAGCAGTACTTC,CASRGGLEREQYF,TRBV7-2,-,TRBD2,TRBJ2-7
TGTGCCAGCAGAAGACAGGGGAGAGCTTTCTTT,CASRRQGRAFF,TRBV6-5,-,TRBD1,TRBJ1-1
TGCGCCAGCAGCACGGGGCGTGACTCCTATAATTCACCCCTCCACTTT,CASSTGRDSYNSPLHF,TRBV5-1,once,-,TRBJ1-6
TGTGCCAGCAGTTACTCGACAGGGAGCACAGATACGCAGTATTTT,CASSYSTGSTDTQYF,TRBV6-5,-,TRBD1,TRBJ2-3
TGCAGTGCCGCGAGCGGGGAGCAGTACTTC,CSAASGEQYF,TRBV20-1,-,-,TRBJ2-7
TGTGCCAGTATGTGGGGGGCAAATAGCAATCAGCCCCAGCATTTT,CASMWGANSNQPQHF,TRBV19,few,-,TRBJ1-5
TGTGCCAGCCAAGGGACTCCCCGGGATTCACCCCTCCACTTT,CASQGTPRDSPLHF,TRBV2,-,-,TRBJ1-6
TGTGCCAGCAGCTTAGGAACAGCGGGGACCCCTAGCACAGATACGCAGTATTTT,CASSLGTAGTPSTDTQYF,TRBV11-3,-,TRBD2,TRBJ2-3
TGTGCCAGCAGCGTACAGGGCGTTAACAATCAGCCCCAGCATTTT,CASSVQGVNNQPQHF,TRBV7-8,-,-,TRBJ1-5
TGCGCCAGCAGCCAAACTAGCGGGAGTTCCAATGAGCAGTTCTTC,CASSQTSGSSNEQFF,TRBV5-1,-,TRBD2,TRBJ2-1
TGTGCCAGCAGCCAAGGGTCCTCAGTGGCCTACGAGCAGTACTTC,CASSQGSSVAYEQYF,TRBV4-2,-,-,TRBJ2-7
TGTGCCACATCCCCGGCCGGTGGGCTATCCTACGAGCAGTACTTC,CATSPAGGLSYEQYF,TRBV19,-,-,TRBJ2-7
TGTGCCTGGAGCGCCGGAGCTGGAGGGTACGAGCAGTACTTC,CAWSAGAGGYEQYF,TRBV30,-,-,TRBJ2-7
TGTGCCAGCAGCCCTCACAGGGTAGATAGGGCCGGGGAGCTGTTTTTT,CASSPHRVDRAGELFF,TRBV9,-,-,TRBJ2-2
TGTGCCAGCAACACCGGCTGGGGAACCAGCTATAATTCACCCCTCCACTTT,CASNTGWGTSYNSPLHF,TRBV5-8,-,-,TRBJ1-6
TGTGCCAGCAGGTTGGAGACCGGGGCTACTGGCTACACCTTC,CASRLETGATGYTF,TRBV2,-,-,TRBJ1-2
TGCGCCAGCAGCCAATCCCCGGTCTCTGGAAACACCATATATTTT,CASSQSPVSGNTIYF,TRBV4-3,-,-,TRBJ1-3
TGTGCCAGCAGTTTTCTAGACAGGGGCTACACCTTC,CASSFLDRGYTF,TRBV12-3/TRBV12-4,-,-,TRBJ1-2
TGTGCCAGCTCACCACTACAGGGGGGAGAGACTGAAGCTTTCTTT,CASSPLQGGETEAFF,TRBV18,-,TRBD1,TRBJ1-1
TGTGCCAGCACCCAATCCTCTAGCACAGATACGCAGTATTTT,CASTQSSSTDTQYF,TRBV6-4,-,-,TRBJ2-3
TGTGCCAGCAGCTTAGGCCGTGAAACCACAGATACGCAGTATTTT,CASSLGRETTDTQYF,TRBV11-3,once,-,TRBJ2-3
TGTGCCAGCTCACCACAGCAAGGTTGGACTGAAGCTTTCTTT,CASSPQQGWTEAFF,TRBV18,-,-,TRBJ1-1
TGTGCCAGCAGCCGGCCGGCCCTGAGCTCCTACAATGAGCAGTTCTTC,CASSRPALSSYNEQFF,TRBV7-9,-,-,TRBJ2-1
TGTGCCAGAGACGGCGGGAGGGCCCCATCTAACAATGAGCAGTTCTTC,CARDGGRAPSNNEQFF,TRBV3-1/TRBV3-2,-,TRBD2,TRBJ2-1
TGTGCCAGCAGTTTACGAGGGATTGCTGGCTACACCTTC,CASSLRGIAGYTF,TRBV27,-,-,TRBJ1-2
TGTGCCGTGGGCGGTTTAGGCTCCGCCGGGGAGCTGTTTTTT,CAVGGLGSAGELFF,TRBV15,-,-,TRBJ2-2
TGTGCCAGCAGCCCCCCCGGGGCGCGAAGTGAGCAGTTCTTC,CASSPPGARSEQFF,TRBV7-2,-,-,TRBJ2-1
TGTGCCAGCAGCGGTACCAACCGGGGCGGGGAGCTGTTTTTT,CASSGTNRGGELFF,TRBV7-2,-,-,TRBJ2-2
TGTGCCAGCAGCTTAGGGGTCGGGGCGGGAGAGGATGAGCAGTTCTTC,CASSLGVGAGEDEQFF,TRBV7-6,-,TRBD2,TRBJ2-1
TGTGCCAGCAGCGTAGGGAGTCGTGGGGATACGCAGTATTTT,CASSVGSRGDTQYF,TRBV9,-,-,TRBJ2-3
TGCGCCAGCGGGATCCGTTCAGGGGACACCGGGGAGCTGTTTTTT,CASGIRSGDTGELFF,TRBV10-1,few,-,TRBJ2-2
TGTGCCAGCTCACCCGACAGGCTGTCGGGAGGGCCACTCTACGAGCAGTACTTC,CASSPDRLSGGPLYEQYF,TRBV18,-,TRBD2,TRBJ2-7
TGTGCCAGCAGTTTATCGAGAGTGTATAATGAAAAACTGTTTTTT,CASSLSRVYNEKLFF,TRBV27,-,-,TRBJ1-4
TGCAGTGCTCCGGACTACAATGAGCAGTTCTTC,CSAPDYNEQFF,TRBV20-1,-,-,TRBJ2-1